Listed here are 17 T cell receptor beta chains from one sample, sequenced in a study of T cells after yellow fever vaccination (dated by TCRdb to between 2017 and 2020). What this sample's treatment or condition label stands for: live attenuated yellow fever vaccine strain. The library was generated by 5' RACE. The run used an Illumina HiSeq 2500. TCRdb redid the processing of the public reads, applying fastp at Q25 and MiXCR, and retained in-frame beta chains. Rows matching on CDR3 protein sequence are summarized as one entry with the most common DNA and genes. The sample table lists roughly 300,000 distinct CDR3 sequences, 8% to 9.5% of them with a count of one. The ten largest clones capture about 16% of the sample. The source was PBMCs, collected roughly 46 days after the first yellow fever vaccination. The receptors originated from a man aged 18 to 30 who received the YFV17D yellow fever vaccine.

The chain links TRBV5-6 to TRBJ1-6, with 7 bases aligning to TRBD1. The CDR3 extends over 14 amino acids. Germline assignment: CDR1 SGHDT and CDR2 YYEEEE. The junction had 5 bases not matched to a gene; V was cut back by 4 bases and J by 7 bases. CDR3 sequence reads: CASSRTGWNSPLHF. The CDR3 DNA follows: TGTGCCAGCAGCCGGACAGGTTGGAATTCACCCCTCCACTTT.

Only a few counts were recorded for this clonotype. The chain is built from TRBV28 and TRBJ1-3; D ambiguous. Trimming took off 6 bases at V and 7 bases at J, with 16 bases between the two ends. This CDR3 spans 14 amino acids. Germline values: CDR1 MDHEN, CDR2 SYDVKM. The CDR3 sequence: CASSPHRQGNTIYF. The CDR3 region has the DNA TGTGCCAGCAGCCCCCATCGGCAAGGTAACACCATATATTTT.

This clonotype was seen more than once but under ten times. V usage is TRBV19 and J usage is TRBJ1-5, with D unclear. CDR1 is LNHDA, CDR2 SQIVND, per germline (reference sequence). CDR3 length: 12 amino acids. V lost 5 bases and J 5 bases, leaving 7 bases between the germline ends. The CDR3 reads CASSEIYQPQHF. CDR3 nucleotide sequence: TGTGCCAGTAGTGAGATATATCAGCCCCAGCATTTT.

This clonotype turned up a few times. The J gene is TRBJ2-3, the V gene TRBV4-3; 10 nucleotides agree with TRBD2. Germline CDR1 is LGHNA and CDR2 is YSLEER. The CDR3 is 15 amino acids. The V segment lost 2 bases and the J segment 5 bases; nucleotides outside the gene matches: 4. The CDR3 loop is CASSQLAGALDTQYF. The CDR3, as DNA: TGCGCCAGCAGCCAACTAGCGGGGGCGCTAGATACGCAGTATTTT.

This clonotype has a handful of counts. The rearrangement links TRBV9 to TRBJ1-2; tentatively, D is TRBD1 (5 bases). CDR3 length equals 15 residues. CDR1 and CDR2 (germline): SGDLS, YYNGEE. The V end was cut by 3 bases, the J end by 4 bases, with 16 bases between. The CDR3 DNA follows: TGTGCCAGCAGCGCTAGGGGACGAGGTGGCTATGGCTACACCTTC. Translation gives CASSARGRGGYGYTF.

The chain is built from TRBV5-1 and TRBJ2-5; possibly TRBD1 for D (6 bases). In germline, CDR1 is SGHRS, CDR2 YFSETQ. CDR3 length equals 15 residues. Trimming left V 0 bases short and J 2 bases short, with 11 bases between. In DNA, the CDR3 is TGCGCCAGCAGCTTGGTTGCAGGGGAACAAGAGACCCAGTACTTC. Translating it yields CASSLVAGEQETQYF.

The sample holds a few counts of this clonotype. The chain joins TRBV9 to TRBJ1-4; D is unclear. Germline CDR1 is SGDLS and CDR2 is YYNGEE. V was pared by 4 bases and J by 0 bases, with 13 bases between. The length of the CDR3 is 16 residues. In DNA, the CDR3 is TGTGCCAGCAGCCCGCAGTCCGGCGCAACTAATGAAAAACTGTTTTTT. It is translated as CASSPQSGATNEKLFF. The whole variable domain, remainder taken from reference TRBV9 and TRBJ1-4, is DSGVTQTPKHLITATGQRVTLRCSPRSGDLSVYWYQQSLDQGLQFLIQYYNGEERAKGNILERFSAQQFPDLHSELNLSSLELGDSALYFCASSPQSGATNEKLFFGSGTQLSVL.

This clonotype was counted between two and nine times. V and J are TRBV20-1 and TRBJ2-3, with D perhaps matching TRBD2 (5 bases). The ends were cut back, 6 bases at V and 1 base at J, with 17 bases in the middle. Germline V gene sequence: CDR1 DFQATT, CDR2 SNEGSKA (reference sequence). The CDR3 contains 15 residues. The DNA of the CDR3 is TGCAGTGCATACGAACTAGAACCCGGCACAGATACGCAGTATTTT. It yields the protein CSAYELEPGTDTQYF.

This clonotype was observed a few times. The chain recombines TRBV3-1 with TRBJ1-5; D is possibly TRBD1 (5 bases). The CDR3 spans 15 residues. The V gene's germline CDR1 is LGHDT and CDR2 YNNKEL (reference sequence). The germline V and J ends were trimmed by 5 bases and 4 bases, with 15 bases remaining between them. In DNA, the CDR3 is TGTGCCAGCAGCTGGGGGGGGGGAGGAAATCAGCCCCAGCATTTT. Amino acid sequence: CASSWGGGGNQPQHF.

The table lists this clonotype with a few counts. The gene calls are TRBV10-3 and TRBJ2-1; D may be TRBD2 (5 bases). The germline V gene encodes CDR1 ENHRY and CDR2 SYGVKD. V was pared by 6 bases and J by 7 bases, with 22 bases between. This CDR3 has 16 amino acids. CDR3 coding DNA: TGTGCCATCAGGCGAGGGCTAGCTGACCACCCAAATGAGCAGTTCTTC. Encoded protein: CAIRRGLADHPNEQFF.

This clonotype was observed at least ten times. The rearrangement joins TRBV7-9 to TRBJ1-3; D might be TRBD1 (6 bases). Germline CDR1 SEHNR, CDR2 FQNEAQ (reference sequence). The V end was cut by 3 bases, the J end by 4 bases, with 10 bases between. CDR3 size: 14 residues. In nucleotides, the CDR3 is TGTGCCAGCAGCTTCACCGGGACAGGAAACACCATATATTTT. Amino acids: CASSFTGTGNTIYF.

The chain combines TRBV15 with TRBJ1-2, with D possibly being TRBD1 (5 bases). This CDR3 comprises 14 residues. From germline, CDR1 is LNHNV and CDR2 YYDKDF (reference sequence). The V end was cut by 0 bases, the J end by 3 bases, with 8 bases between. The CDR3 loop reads CATSRDREDYGYTF. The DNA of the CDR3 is TGTGCCACCAGCAGAGACAGGGAGGACTATGGCTACACCTTC.

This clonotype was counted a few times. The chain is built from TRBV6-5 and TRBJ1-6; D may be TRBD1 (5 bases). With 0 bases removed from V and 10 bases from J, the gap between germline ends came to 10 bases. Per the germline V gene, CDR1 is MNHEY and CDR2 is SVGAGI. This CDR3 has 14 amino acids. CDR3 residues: CASSYSRGGSPLHF. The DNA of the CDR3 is TGTGCCAGCAGTTACTCGAGGGGAGGGTCACCCCTCCACTTT.

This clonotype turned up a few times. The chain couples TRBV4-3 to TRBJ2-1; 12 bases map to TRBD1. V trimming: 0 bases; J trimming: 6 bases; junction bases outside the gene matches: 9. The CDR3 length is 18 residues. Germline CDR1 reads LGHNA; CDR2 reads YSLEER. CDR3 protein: CASSQETGDRGPGNEQFF. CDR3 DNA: TGCGCCAGCAGCCAAGAAACCGGGGACAGGGGGCCGGGCAATGAGCAGTTCTTC.

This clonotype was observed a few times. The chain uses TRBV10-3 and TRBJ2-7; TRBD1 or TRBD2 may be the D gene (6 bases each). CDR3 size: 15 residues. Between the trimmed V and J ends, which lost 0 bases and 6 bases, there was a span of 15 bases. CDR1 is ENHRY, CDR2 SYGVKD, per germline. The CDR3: CAISESGGRVTEQYV. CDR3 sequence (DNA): TGTGCCATCAGTGAGTCGGGGGGCAGGGTTACCGAGCAGTACGTC.

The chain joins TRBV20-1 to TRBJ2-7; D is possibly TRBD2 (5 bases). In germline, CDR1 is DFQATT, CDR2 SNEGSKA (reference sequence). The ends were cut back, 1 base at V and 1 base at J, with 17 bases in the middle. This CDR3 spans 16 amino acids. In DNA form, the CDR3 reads TGCAGTGCTAGAGTCTCGGGGAATAAAGCTTCCTACGAGCAGTACTTC. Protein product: CSARVSGNKASYEQYF.

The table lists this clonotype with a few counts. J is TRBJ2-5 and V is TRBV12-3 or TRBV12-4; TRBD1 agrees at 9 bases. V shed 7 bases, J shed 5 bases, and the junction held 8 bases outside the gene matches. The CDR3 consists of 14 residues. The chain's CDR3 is CASKLQGAEETQYF. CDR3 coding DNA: TGTGCCAGCAAACTACAGGGGGCAGAGGAGACCCAGTACTTC.